The 3 T cell receptor beta chains below come from one sample, sequenced in a study of STAT5B mutations in CD4+ large granular lymphocyte leukemia. Using immunoSEQ multiplex PCR, the repertoire was profiled, and TCRdb retains in-frame clones only, with some absent. The sample includes under 55,000 clones, 80% to 90% seen only once; the top ten take 2.5% to 3%. Sequencing used CD4+ T cells from blood buffy coats. Receptors were obtained from a human donor in good health.

This rearrangement joins TRBV7-6 to TRBJ2-1; D is unresolved. V was trimmed by 4 bases and J by 9 bases, leaving 19 bases between them. Germline CDR1 reads SGHVS; CDR2 reads FNYEAQ. This CDR3 is 15 amino acids long. CDR3 coding DNA: TGTGCCAGCAGCTCGGCTTCCAGCCTTGCGGCTGAGCAGTTCTTC. Protein sequence: CASSSASSLAAEQFF.

V gene TRBV30 combines with J gene TRBJ1-1, with D possibly matching TRBD1 (5 bases). Trimming removed 4 bases from V and 3 bases from J, with 12 bases in between. This CDR3 is 13 amino acids long. The germline gives CDR1 GTSNPN, CDR2 SVGIG (reference sequence). The CDR3 reads CAWTHRRYTEAFF. As DNA, the CDR3 is TGTGCCTGGACCCACAGGCGGTACACTGAAGCTTTCTTT. Full variable domain (rest looked up from reference TRBV30 and TRBJ1-1): SQTIHQWPATLVQPVGSPLSLECTVEGTSNPNLYWYRQAAGRGLQLLFYSVGIGQISSEVPQNLSASRPQDRQFILSSKKLLLSDSGFYLCAWTHRRYTEAFFGQGTRLTVV.

This chain uses TRBV5-1 with TRBJ1-4, with a tentative D call TRBD1 (5 bases). In germline, CDR1 is SGHRS, CDR2 YFSETQ. This CDR3 has 13 amino acids. Trimming removed 4 bases at V and 3 bases at J, with 7 bases between. The CDR3: CASSGRANEKLFF. As DNA, the CDR3 is TGCGCCAGCAGCGGCAGGGCTAATGAAAAACTGTTTTTT.